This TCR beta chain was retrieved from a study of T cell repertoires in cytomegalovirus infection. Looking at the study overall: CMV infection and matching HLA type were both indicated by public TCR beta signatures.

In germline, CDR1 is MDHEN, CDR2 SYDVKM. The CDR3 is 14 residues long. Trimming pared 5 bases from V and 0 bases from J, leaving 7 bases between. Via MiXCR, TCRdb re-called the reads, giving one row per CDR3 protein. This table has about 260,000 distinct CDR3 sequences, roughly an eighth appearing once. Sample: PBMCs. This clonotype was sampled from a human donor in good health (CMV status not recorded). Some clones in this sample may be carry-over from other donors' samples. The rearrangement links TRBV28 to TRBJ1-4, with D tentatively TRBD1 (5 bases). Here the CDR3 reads CASSVTATNEKLFF. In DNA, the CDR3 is TGTGCCAGCAGTGTGACAGCAACTAATGAAAAACTGTTTTTT.